This TCR beta chain was identified in a study of cytomegalovirus exposure and HLA in healthy donors. The study's findings and limits: Reports showed the classifier diagnosing cytomegalovirus status with high specificity and sensitivity. Some public TCRs appeared in many individuals, while most sequences were rare.

Trimming removed 1 base from V and 4 bases from J; junction bases left unmatched: 5. This CDR3 contains 15 residues. Per the germline V gene, CDR1 is SGHAT and CDR2 is FQNNGV. The data were produced by immunoSEQ multiplex PCR, yet TCRdb's version contains in-frame clones alone and is incomplete. The sample carries about 160,000 clones, approximately 96% recorded once. The sample holds a few counts of this clone. As yet, its antigen is unknown. The receptor comes from a woman between 18 and 29 years old in good health and CMV-seronegative. The material sequenced was PBMCs. The chain employs TRBV11-2 and TRBJ2-5; 8 bases match TRBD1. This CDR3 reads CASSLGPGGRETQYF. The CDR3 coding sequence is TGTGCCAGCAGCTTAGGCCCAGGGGGCCGAGAGACCCAGTACTTC.